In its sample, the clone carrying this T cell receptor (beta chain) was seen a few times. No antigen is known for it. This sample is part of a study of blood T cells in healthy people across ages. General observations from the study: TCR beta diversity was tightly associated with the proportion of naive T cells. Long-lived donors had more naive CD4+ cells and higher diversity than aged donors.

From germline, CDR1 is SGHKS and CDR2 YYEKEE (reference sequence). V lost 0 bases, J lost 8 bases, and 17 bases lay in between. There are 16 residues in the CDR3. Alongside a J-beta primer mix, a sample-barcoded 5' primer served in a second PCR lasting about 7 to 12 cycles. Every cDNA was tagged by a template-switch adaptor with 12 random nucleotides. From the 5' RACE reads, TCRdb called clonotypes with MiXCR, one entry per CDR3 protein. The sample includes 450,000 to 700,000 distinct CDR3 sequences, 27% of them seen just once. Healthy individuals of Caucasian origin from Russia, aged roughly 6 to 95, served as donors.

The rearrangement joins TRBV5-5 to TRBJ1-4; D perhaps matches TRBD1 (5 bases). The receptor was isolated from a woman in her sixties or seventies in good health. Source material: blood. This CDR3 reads CASSLEGFQGREKLFF. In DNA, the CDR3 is TGTGCCAGCAGCTTGGAAGGGTTCCAGGGCAGAGAAAAACTGTTTTTT.